The present entry profiles one T cell receptor (beta chain) with its context. This table comes from immunoSEQ multiplex PCR, and its TCRdb copy is limited to in-frame clones, with some not included. The table has some 120,000 clones, about 81% seen once; the top ten hold 7.9%. These data come from a study of blood T cell repertoires in COVID-19. Study overall: Researchers got acute and convalescent COVID-19 samples from the United States, Italy and Spain. T cells, B-cell-depleted T cells, or PBMCs supplied cDNA or gDNA.

Germline V CDR1 and CDR2: LGHNA, YNFKEQ. Trimming left V 4 bases short and J 9 bases short, with 12 bases between. This CDR3 spans 13 amino acids. The specimen was peripheral blood. The source is a man in his 70s with acute or convalescent COVID-19. The V call is TRBV4-2, the J call TRBJ1-4; D is possibly TRBD1 (5 bases). The CDR3 loop is CASSPGPGKKLFF. For the CDR3, the DNA is TGTGCCAGCAGCCCCGGACCAGGGAAAAAACTGTTTTTT.